This T cell receptor beta chain was identified in a study of blood T cell repertoires in COVID-19. The wider study: The study drew acute and convalescent COVID-19 samples from the United States, Italy and Spain. T cells, B-cell-depleted T cells, or PBMCs provided the cDNA or gDNA that served as material.

Trimming left V 4 bases short and J 2 bases short, with 12 bases between. The CDR3 consists of 14 residues. Germline lookup yields CDR1 MDHEN and CDR2 SYDVKM. In the source study's methods: Nucleated cell number was recorded as an estimate derived from reference gene primer amplification. Data came from immunoSEQ multiplex PCR; TCRdb stores just in-frame clones and leaves some out. V, J and clone size were drawn from that table, and D and trimming were deduced from the DNA. The table lists about 240,000 clones, around 86% of them singletons. The chain combines TRBV28 with TRBJ2-7; tentatively, D is TRBD2 (6 bases). The source material was peripheral blood. This receptor was obtained from a woman in her seventies with active or convalescent COVID-19. The CDR3 region has the DNA TGTGCCAGCAGTTCTGGGGGGTCTACCTACGAGCAGTACTTC. This codes for CASSSGGSTYEQYF. The full variable domain, in which reference TRBV28 and TRBJ2-7 provide the parts outside the CDR3, is DVKVTQSSRYLVKRTGEKVFLECVQDMDHENMFWYRQDPGLGLRLIYFSYDVKMKEKGDIPEGYSVSREKKERFSLILESASTNQTSMYLCASSSGGSTYEQYFGPGTRLTVT.